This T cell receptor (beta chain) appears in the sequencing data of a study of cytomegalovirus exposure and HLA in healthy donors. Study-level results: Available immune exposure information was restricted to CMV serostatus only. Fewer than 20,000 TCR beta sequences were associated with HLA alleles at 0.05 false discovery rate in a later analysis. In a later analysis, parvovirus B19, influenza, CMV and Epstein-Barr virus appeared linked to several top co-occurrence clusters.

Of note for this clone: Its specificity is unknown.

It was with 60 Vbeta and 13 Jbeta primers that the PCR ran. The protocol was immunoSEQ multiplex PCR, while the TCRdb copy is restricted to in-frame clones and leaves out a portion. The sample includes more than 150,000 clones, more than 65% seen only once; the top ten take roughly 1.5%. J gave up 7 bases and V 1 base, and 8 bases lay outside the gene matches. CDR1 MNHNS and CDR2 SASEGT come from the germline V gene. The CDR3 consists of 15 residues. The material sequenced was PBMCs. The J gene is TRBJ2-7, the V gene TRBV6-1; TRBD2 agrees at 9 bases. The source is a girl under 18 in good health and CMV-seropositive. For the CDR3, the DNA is TGTGCCAGCAGTGAAGTCGCGGGGGGGACGGGAGAGCAGTACTTC. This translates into CASSEVAGGTGEQYF.